These 10 T cell receptor beta chains share one sample of origin, sequenced in a study of OX40 agonist ivuxolimab in advanced cancers. Clones were read by immunoSEQ multiplex PCR, and TCRdb kept only the in-frame ones, dropping some. The sample yields about 83,000 clones, about 80% seen once. Sequencing used CD4+ or CD8+ T cells sorted from blood, obtained in a trial of the OX40 agonist ivuxolimab. The receptors derive from an adult with an advanced solid tumor such as melanoma, head and neck, liver or kidney cancer.

CDR3 nucleotide sequence: TGTGCCAGCAGTGAAGGGTTAATAGCGCAGAGGGCCCAGTACTTC. Residues: CASSEGLIAQRAQYF. The chain carries TRBV6-1 and TRBJ2-5; perhaps TRBD2 as D (5 bases). In germline, CDR1 is MNHNS, CDR2 SASEGT. CDR3 size: 15 residues. Trimming took off 1 base at V and 9 bases at J, with 18 bases between the two ends.

This chain connects TRBV19 to TRBJ2-5, with D perhaps TRBD1 (7 bases). Germline values: CDR1 LNHDA, CDR2 SQIVND (reference sequence). This CDR3 is built from 14 residues. The V and J ends lost 5 bases and 2 bases respectively, with 12 bases between them. The CDR3 nucleotides are TGTGCCAGTAGTCGGGGGACAGCGCAAGAGACCCAGTACTTC. Translation gives CASSRGTAQETQYF. Combining the CDR3 with reference TRBV19 and TRBJ2-5 gives the whole variable domain DGGITQSPKYLFRKEGQNVTLSCEQNLNHDAMYWYRQDPGQGLRLIYYSQIVNDFQKGDIAEGYSVSREKKESFPLTVTSAQKNPTAFYLCASSRGTAQETQYFGPGTRLLVL.

V usage is TRBV19 and J usage is TRBJ1-5; unclear D gene. Germline CDR1 and CDR2: LNHDA and SQIVND (reference sequence). The CDR3 runs 12 residues. V was pared by 3 bases and J by 6 bases, with 6 bases between. The CDR3 DNA reads as TGTGCCAGTAGTATTGGTAGTCAGCCCCAGCATTTT. Residues: CASSIGSQPQHF. Looking up the rest from reference TRBV19 and TRBJ1-5 gives the full variable domain: DGGITQSPKYLFRKEGQNVTLSCEQNLNHDAMYWYRQDPGQGLRLIYYSQIVNDFQKGDIAEGYSVSREKKESFPLTVTSAQKNPTAFYLCASSIGSQPQHFGDGTRLSIL.

V gene TRBV20-1 combines with J gene TRBJ2-3; no definite D call. There are 11 residues in the CDR3. V shed 5 bases and J shed 7 bases, with 10 bases lying between them. Looked up from germline, CDR1 is DFQATT and CDR2 is SNEGSKA (reference sequence). The CDR3 DNA follows: TGCAGTGCTTTCTACCTCCATACGCAGTATTTT. This translates into CSAFYLHTQYF.

The rearrangement joins TRBV7-3 to TRBJ1-5, with 9 bases matching TRBD1. This CDR3 region has 15 residues. V dropped 2 bases and J dropped 5; count of bases not matched to a gene: 4. Germline V lookup: CDR1 SGHTA, CDR2 FQGTGA. CDR3 protein: CASSLPGQGDQPQHF. In DNA form, the CDR3 reads TGTGCCAGCAGCTTACCGGGACAGGGCGATCAGCCCCAGCATTTT.

The chain is built from TRBV6-6 and TRBJ2-1; 9 bases are a match to TRBD2. The CDR3 contains 14 residues. The germline V gene encodes CDR1 MNHNY and CDR2 SVGAGI (reference sequence). Germline trimming cut 4 bases from V and 3 bases from J; bases unmatched to any gene: 1. The CDR3 nucleotides read TGTGCCAGCAGTTCGCGGGGGGGCTACAATGAGCAGTTCTTC. Its protein is CASSSRGGYNEQFF.

The chain recombines TRBV19 with TRBJ1-1; possibly TRBD1 for D (6 bases). V was shortened by 3 bases and J by 2 bases, with 13 bases between the two germline ends. CDR3 length equals 15 residues. CDR1 is LNHDA and CDR2 is SQIVND in the germline V gene (reference sequence). CDR3 in DNA: TGTGCCAGTAGTATCCCGACAGGAAGCAACACTGAAGCTTTCTTT. Translating gives CASSIPTGSNTEAFF. The complete variable domain, with remaining parts taken from reference TRBV19 and TRBJ1-1, reads DGGITQSPKYLFRKEGQNVTLSCEQNLNHDAMYWYRQDPGQGLRLIYYSQIVNDFQKGDIAEGYSVSREKKESFPLTVTSAQKNPTAFYLCASSIPTGSNTEAFFGQGTRLTVV.

This chain uses TRBV7-9 with TRBJ2-7, with no clear D. The length of the CDR3 is 14 residues. Germline lookup yields CDR1 SEHNR and CDR2 FQNEAQ (reference sequence). The V gene lost 0 bases and the J gene lost 2 bases, with 8 bases spanning the gap. CDR3 region: CASSLAAGTYEQYF. CDR3 DNA: TGTGCCAGCAGCTTAGCGGCCGGAACCTACGAGCAGTACTTC. The entire variable domain, with the rest obtained from reference TRBV7-9 and TRBJ2-7, is as follows: DTGVSQNPRHKITKRGQNVTFRCDPISEHNRLYWYRQTLGQGPEFLTYFQNEAQLEKSRLLSDRFSAERPKGSFSTLEIQRTEQGDSAMYLCASSLAAGTYEQYFGPGTRLTVT.

This clone showed up just once. The rearrangement links TRBV11-2 to TRBJ2-7, with D possibly matching TRBD1 (6 bases). V lost 5 bases to trimming and J lost 2 bases, with 13 bases between them. The CDR3 runs 14 residues. Germline V lookup: CDR1 SGHAT, CDR2 FQNNGV. CDR3 in amino acids: CASSPFRGTYEQYF. CDR3 nucleotides: TGTGCCAGCAGCCCCTTCAGGGGAACCTACGAGCAGTACTTC.

Remarks on this clone: This CDR3 fails to terminate in the conserved phenylalanine or tryptophan, so it likely reflects a read error. No DNA is shown, since the ends of the CDR3 on it are uncertain; the CDR3 is the one TCRdb lists. This chain joins TRBV15 and TRBJ1-2; the table's D call of TRBD1 was not tested on the DNA. The CDR3 is 13 residues long, ends included. Looked up from germline, CDR1 is LNHNV and CDR2 is YYDKDF (reference sequence). CDR3 loop: CATSSQALGYTIL.